A single T cell receptor beta chain is shown here with its context. The entry originates in a study of cytomegalovirus exposure and HLA in healthy donors. PCR involved 60 Vbeta and 13 Jbeta primers. Clones were sequenced by immunoSEQ multiplex PCR, and TCRdb holds only the in-frame ones, with some missing. Of 200,000 to 250,000 clones in the sample, more than 75% are singletons; the top ten hold roughly 1.3%. The germline gives CDR1 SGHTA, CDR2 FQGTGA. This CDR3 spans 15 amino acids. Deletions cut 4 bases from V and 7 bases from J, with 17 bases between. This clonotype was obtained from a human donor in good health. V usage is TRBV7-3 and J usage is TRBJ2-1, with a possible D match to TRBD1 (5 bases). The sample was PBMCs. CDR3 sequence: CASSSQGAGRNEQFF. The DNA of the CDR3 is TGTGCCAGCAGCTCCCAGGGCGCAGGGCGGAATGAGCAGTTCTTC.